This is a list of T cell receptor beta chains from one sample in a study of blood T cell repertoires in COVID-19. Clones were read by immunoSEQ multiplex PCR, and TCRdb kept only the in-frame ones, dropping some. The sample shows over 200,000 clones, approximately 87% of them seen only once. Sequencing used peripheral blood. All receptors derive from a woman aged 70-85 years with active or convalescent COVID-19. CDR3s include the opening cysteine and the closing phenylalanine or tryptophan. D genes are given only for firm matches. Size values are once, few and many counts, or a class for expanded clones, and some rows have none.

d_call	v_call	clone_size	j_call	cdr3_nt	cdr3_aa
TRBD2	TRBV3-1/TRBV3-2	NA	TRBJ2-6	TGTGCCAGCACCCCGGGACTAGGGATTTCTGGGGCCAACGTCCTGACTTTC	CASTPGLGISGANVLTF
NA	TRBV19	NA	TRBJ1-2	TGTGCCAGTAGCAACAGGGTAACTAACTATGGCTACACCTTC	CASSNRVTNYGYTF
NA	TRBV30	NA	TRBJ1-5	TGTGCCTGGAGTTCCCCACGGGGGGTAAGTCAGCCCCAGCATTTT	CAWSSPRGVSQPQHF
NA	TRBV27	NA	TRBJ1-4	TGTGCCAGCAGGGTAGGGGATGAAAAACTGTTTTTT	CASRVGDEKLFF
NA	TRBV19	NA	TRBJ2-2	TGTGCCAGTAAAGGGGTTTGGACCGGGGAGCTGTTTTTT	CASKGVWTGELFF
TRBD1	TRBV10-1	NA	TRBJ1-5	TGCGCCAGCAGTATCACAGGGGTCCAGCCCCAGCATTTT	CASSITGVQPQHF
TRBD2	TRBV4-1	NA	TRBJ2-3	TGCGCCAGCAGCCATGCGACTAGCGGGGGGGGGCAGCGTACGCAGTATTTT	CASSHATSGGGQRTQYF
NA	TRBV4-3	NA	TRBJ1-1	TGCGCCAGCAGCCAAGTGGCAGGGCGGACTGAAGCTTTCTTT	CASSQVAGRTEAFF
NA	TRBV7-9	once	TRBJ2-3	TGTGCCAGCAGCCCACCTGGAGTAAGCACAGATACGCAGTATTTT	CASSPPGVSTDTQYF
TRBD2	TRBV28	NA	TRBJ2-1	TGTGCCAGCAGTTTAGGCGGGAGTGACTACAATGAGCAGTTCTTC	CASSLGGSDYNEQFF
TRBD1	TRBV6-1	NA	TRBJ2-5	TGTGCCAGCAGTGATCCCGGGACAGGGGGCTTAGAAGAGACCCAGTACTTC	CASSDPGTGGLEETQYF
TRBD2	TRBV11-2	NA	TRBJ2-3	TGTGCCAGCAGCTTAGTCCTAGCGGGAGCGACAGATACGCAGTATTTT	CASSLVLAGATDTQYF
NA	TRBV25-1	many	TRBJ2-7	TGTGCCAGCAGTGATGATAGCGGTGATCCCTACGAGCAGTACTTC	CASSDDSGDPYEQYF
NA	TRBV30	NA	TRBJ2-5	TGTGCCTGGAGTGTAGCTGGGGGAGGAACCCAGTACTTC	CAWSVAGGGTQYF
TRBD1	TRBV28	NA	TRBJ1-2	TGTGCCAGCAGTCCTGCGGGACAGGGCTATGGCTACACCTTC	CASSPAGQGYGYTF
NA	TRBV5-1	NA	TRBJ1-6	TGCGCCAGCAGCTTGGGCGGGGCCGCGAATTCACCCCTCCACTTT	CASSLGGAANSPLHF
TRBD1	TRBV6-5	few	TRBJ1-2	TGTGCCAGCAGTATGGGAGACAGGGTTAACTATGGCTACACCTTC	CASSMGDRVNYGYTF
NA	TRBV19	NA	TRBJ2-1	TGTGCCAGTAGTATAGATCTTGGAGCGGTTTCCTACAATGAGCAGTTCTTC	CASSIDLGAVSYNEQFF
NA	TRBV5-1	few	TRBJ2-1	TGCGCCAGCAGCTTGGTAGGCGGGACGGCTTACAATGAGCAGTTCTTC	CASSLVGGTAYNEQFF
NA	TRBV18	NA	TRBJ1-4	TGTGCCAGCTCAAGCTTCCTTAATGAAAAACTGTTTTTT	CASSSFLNEKLFF
NA	TRBV9	NA	TRBJ2-3	TGTGCCAGCAGCGTTAGTCGCACAGATACGCAGTATTTT	CASSVSRTDTQYF
TRBD1	TRBV19	NA	TRBJ1-1	TGTGCCAGTAGTACGGACAGGGTGGGCACTGAAGCTTTCTTT	CASSTDRVGTEAFF
NA	TRBV5-4	few	TRBJ2-7	TGTGCCAGCAGCCCCGGCCTTGGGGGGACAGTAGGCGAGCAGTACTTC	CASSPGLGGTVGEQYF
NA	TRBV19	NA	TRBJ2-7	TGTGCCAGTAGTATTGTTCCTAGTTCCTACGAGCAGTACTTC	CASSIVPSSYEQYF
NA	TRBV19	few	TRBJ1-1	TGTGCCAGTAGTATAGACGGCTACAGTGAAGCTTTCTTT	CASSIDGYSEAFF
TRBD1	TRBV11-1	NA	TRBJ2-5	TGTGCCAGCACCCGACAGGGGTTGGAGACCCAGTACTTC	CASTRQGLETQYF
TRBD1	TRBV28	NA	TRBJ1-5	TGTGCCAGCAGTTCCGGGACAGGGAGGAGCTGGAGCAATCAGCCCCAGCATTTT	CASSSGTGRSWSNQPQHF
NA	TRBV25-1	NA	TRBJ2-6	TGTGCCAGTCGGGGCTCTGGGGCCAACGTCCTGACTTTC	CASRGSGANVLTF
NA	TRBV3-1/TRBV3-2	once	TRBJ1-2	TGTGCCAGCAGCCGAGACACTAACTATGGCTACACCTTC	CASSRDTNYGYTF
NA	TRBV11-2	NA	TRBJ2-3	TGTGCCAGCAGCTTAGTTCACACAGATACGCAGTATTTT	CASSLVHTDTQYF
NA	TRBV2	many	TRBJ2-3	TGTGCCAGCAGTGAACAGGTCTTATCTAGCACAGATACGCAGTATTTT	CASSEQVLSSTDTQYF
NA	TRBV5-6	NA	TRBJ2-7	TGTGCCAGCAGCTTCTCCAAGGACAGTTTCTCCTACGAGCAGTACTTC	CASSFSKDSFSYEQYF
NA	TRBV4-2	once	TRBJ2-3	TGTGCCAGCGCGCCGCACGGGGATACGCAGTATTTT	CASAPHGDTQYF
TRBD1	TRBV4-2	NA	TRBJ1-2	TGTGCCAGCAGCCAAGAGCAGGGGGCGAGCTATGGCTACACCTTC	CASSQEQGASYGYTF
TRBD2	TRBV7-9	NA	TRBJ2-5	TGTGCCAGCAGCAACGGACTAGCTCGTCGGGAGACCCAGTACTTC	CASSNGLARRETQYF
TRBD1	TRBV7-9	NA	TRBJ2-1	TGTGCCAGCAGCTTAAGGGGGACAGAATACAATGAGCAGTTCTTC	CASSLRGTEYNEQFF
TRBD1	TRBV19	NA	TRBJ2-7	TGTGCCAGTAGTCAACCCGGGACAGGGACCGAGCAGTACTTC	CASSQPGTGTEQYF
NA	TRBV27	NA	TRBJ1-6	TGTGCCAGCAGCCCGGCCCTCCACTTT	CASSPALHF
TRBD1	TRBV19	NA	TRBJ1-4	TGTGCCAGTAGTCTGACAGGGGGCCGGGATGAAAAACTGTTTTTT	CASSLTGGRDEKLFF
TRBD1	TRBV4-2	once	TRBJ1-1	TGTGCCAGCAGAGCCGGGACAGCTCTGAACACTGAAGCTTTCTTT	CASRAGTALNTEAFF
TRBD2	TRBV10-1	NA	TRBJ2-3	TGCGCCAGCACGCGGGAGAGCACAGATACGCAGTATTTT	CASTRESTDTQYF
TRBD2	TRBV6-5	once	TRBJ2-1	TGTGCCAGCCTTAAAGCGGGAGGCCGGAACAATGAGCAGTTCTTC	CASLKAGGRNNEQFF
TRBD1	TRBV7-8	NA	TRBJ1-1	TGTGCCAGCAGCCACGCTAACAGGGGGGAGAACACTGAAGCTTTCTTT	CASSHANRGENTEAFF
NA	TRBV11-2	NA	TRBJ1-5	TGTGCCAGCAGCTTAGACCCAGGGCGCAATCAGCCCCAGCATTTT	CASSLDPGRNQPQHF
TRBD2	TRBV2	NA	TRBJ2-3	TGTGCCAGCAGTGAGAGGTGGTCGGGGGGGCTCGGAGATACGCAGTATTTT	CASSERWSGGLGDTQYF